These 18 T cell receptor beta chains share one sample of origin, sequenced in a study of blood T cell repertoires in COVID-19. The table came from immunoSEQ multiplex PCR; TCRdb's copy has only in-frame clones and leaves some out. The table includes more than 150,000 clones, about nine tenths detected once. Sequenced: peripheral blood. The receptor set was obtained from a man aged 35-49 years with acute or convalescent COVID-19.

The chain joins TRBV18 to TRBJ1-3, with D hard to call. In germline, CDR1 is KGHSH, CDR2 LQKENI. The CDR3 contains 16 residues. V dropped 2 bases and J dropped 1 base, with 12 bases sitting between them. CDR3 bases: TGTGCCAGCTCACCAAGGACGCGGACTTCTGGAAACACCATATATTTT. Encoded protein: CASSPRTRTSGNTIYF.

To note about this clone: At one end, the junction sequence differs from germline, possibly due to a read error. The rearrangement links TRBV7-7 to TRBJ2-1, with TRBD2 as a possible D gene (5 bases). There are 14 residues in the CDR3. The germline gives CDR1 SSHAT, CDR2 FNYEAQ (reference sequence). Written as DNA, the CDR3 is TGTGCTAGCAGCCGCGGACTGGAGAACAATGAGCAGTTCTTC. Amino acids: CASSRGLENNEQFF.

The chain couples TRBV4-3 to TRBJ2-2; tentatively, D is TRBD1 (6 bases). The CDR3 is 17 residues long. Germline lookup yields CDR1 LGHNA and CDR2 YSLEER. Trimming removed 1 base from V and 4 bases from J, with 16 bases in between. This CDR3 reads CASSQGMTQGFTGELFF. CDR3 coding DNA: TGCGCCAGCAGCCAAGGGATGACACAGGGTTTCACCGGGGAGCTGTTTTTT.

This chain connects TRBV2 to TRBJ1-2, with a tentative D call TRBD1 (6 bases). Germline CDR1 reads SNHLY; CDR2 reads FYNNEI. This CDR3 is built from 13 residues. Trimming cost V 3 bases and J 5 bases, with 10 bases left between them. The chain's CDR3 is CASSETGSYGYTF. The CDR3 DNA reads TGTGCCAGCAGTGAGACAGGTTCATATGGCTACACCTTC.

The chain links TRBV19 to TRBJ2-3, with TRBD1 matching over 8 bases. Germline lookup yields CDR1 LNHDA and CDR2 SQIVND (reference sequence). The CDR3 is 16 residues long. Trimming at V came to 4 bases and at J to 1 base, leaving 7 bases not matched to a gene. CDR3 amino acids: CASSTSGQGGTDTQYF. The CDR3 region has the DNA TGTGCCAGTAGTACAAGCGGACAGGGCGGCACAGATACGCAGTATTTT.

This clone was seen a few times. The chain employs TRBV7-6 and TRBJ2-2; 10 bases align to TRBD1. The germline V gene encodes CDR1 SGHVS and CDR2 FNYEAQ. This CDR3 comprises 15 residues. Trimming at V came to 5 bases and at J to 2 bases, leaving 2 bases not matched to a gene. The CDR3 DNA is TGTGCCAGCAGCGCGACAGGGGGCAACACCGGGGAGCTGTTTTTT. It translates to CASSATGGNTGELFF.

In this sample, this clone turned up once. V usage is TRBV9 and J usage is TRBJ2-7; 7 nucleotides match TRBD2. Germline trimming cut 5 bases from V and 0 bases from J; bases unmatched to any gene: 8. The germline V gene encodes CDR1 SGDLS and CDR2 YYNGEE. The CDR3 consists of 15 residues. The CDR3 is CASSLMSGASYEQYF. DNA of the CDR3: TGTGCCAGCAGTTTAATGAGCGGGGCCTCCTACGAGCAGTACTTC.

The rearrangement joins TRBV10-3 to TRBJ1-2; 10 bases agree with TRBD1. CDR1 and CDR2 (germline): ENHRY, SYGVKD. The CDR3 consists of 13 residues. Trimming at V came to 3 bases and at J to 8 bases, leaving 3 bases not matched to a gene. CDR3 coding DNA: TGTGCCATCAGTGACAGGACAGGGGGAGGCTACACCTTC. Translation gives CAISDRTGGGYTF.

The chain uses TRBV28 and TRBJ2-7; D may be TRBD1 (6 bases). Trimming took 6 bases from V and 0 from J, leaving 9 bases between them. CDR1 and CDR2 from the germline V gene are MDHEN and SYDVKM. The CDR3 consists of 13 residues. The CDR3 here is CASSTGISYEQYF. In DNA, the CDR3 is TGTGCCAGCAGCACAGGGATCTCCTACGAGCAGTACTTC. Variable domain in full (rest from reference TRBV28 and TRBJ2-7): DVKVTQSSRYLVKRTGEKVFLECVQDMDHENMFWYRQDPGLGLRLIYFSYDVKMKEKGDIPEGYSVSREKKERFSLILESASTNQTSMYLCASSTGISYEQYFGPGTRLTVT.

The chain combines TRBV13 with TRBJ2-2; 12 positions match TRBD1. V lost 4 bases, J lost 15 bases, and 12 bases stayed unmatched. This CDR3 spans 15 amino acids. Germline CDR1 reads PRHDT; CDR2 reads FYEKMQ (reference sequence). CDR3 sequence: CASSSGQGARNWMFF. The DNA of the CDR3 is TGTGCCAGCAGCTCGGGACAGGGGGCGCGAAATTGGATGTTTTTT. The full variable domain, in which reference TRBV13 and TRBJ2-2 provide the parts outside the CDR3, is AAGVIQSPRHLIKEKRETATLKCYPIPRHDTVYWYQQGPGQDPQFLISFYEKMQSDKGSIPDRFSAQQFSDYHSELNMSSLELGDSALYFCASSSGQGARNWMFFGEGSRLTVL.

The CDR3 loop is CASSSGQNTGELFF. The CDR3 DNA follows: TGTGCCAGCAGCTCGGGACAAAACACCGGGGAGCTGTTTTTT. The V and J genes are TRBV11-3 and TRBJ2-2; D is perhaps TRBD1 (6 bases). The CDR3 has 14 residues. In germline, CDR1 is SGHNT, CDR2 YENEEA. V lost 4 bases and J 2 bases, leaving 8 bases between the germline ends. Full variable domain (rest looked up from reference TRBV11-3 and TRBJ2-2): EAGVVQSPRYKIIEKKQPVAFWCNPISGHNTLYWYLQNLGQGPELLIRYENEEAVDDSQLPKDRFSAERLKGVDSTLKIQPAELGDSAVYLCASSSGQNTGELFFGEGSRLTVL.

The gene calls are TRBV7-3 and TRBJ2-1, with 9 bases matching TRBD2. With 0 bases clipped from V and 8 bases from J, the junction kept 8 bases outside the gene matches. From germline, CDR1 is SGHTA and CDR2 FQGTGA. The CDR3 contains 16 residues. The CDR3 reads CASSLTPSGVIDEQFF. The CDR3 bases are TGTGCCAGCAGCTTAACGCCTAGCGGGGTCATCGATGAGCAGTTCTTC.

CDR3 region: CASSQDTQGLLLFF. The CDR3 DNA is TGTGCCAGCAGCCAAGATACCCAGGGGTTGTTGCTGTTTTTT. V gene TRBV3-1 (or the pseudogene TRBV3-2) combines with J gene TRBJ2-2, with D maybe TRBD1 (6 bases). The CDR3 length is 14 residues. V was clipped by 0 bases and J by 13 bases, with 15 bases between them. In germline, CDR1 is LGHDT, CDR2 YNNKEL (reference sequence).

The rearrangement links TRBV19 to TRBJ2-2, with TRBD2 matching over 7 bases. From germline, CDR1 is LNHDA and CDR2 SQIVND (reference sequence). The V gene end was trimmed by 7 bases and the J gene end by 9 bases; junction bases not matched to a gene: 8. The CDR3 is 13 amino acids. CDR3 loop: CASTARGTRELFF. The DNA for the CDR3 is TGTGCCAGTACCGCCAGAGGGACTAGGGAGCTGTTTTTT.

The gene calls are TRBV29-1 and TRBJ2-5; possibly TRBD1 for D (5 bases). The CDR3 has 11 residues. Trimming removed 5 bases at V and 5 bases at J, with 9 bases between. The germline gives CDR1 SQVTM, CDR2 ANQGSEA. The CDR3 loop reads CSVRGRETQYF. The CDR3 DNA reads as TGCAGCGTTAGGGGCCGGGAGACCCAGTACTTC.

The J gene is TRBJ1-5, the V gene TRBV4-2; D remains unclear. This CDR3 is 13 amino acids long. V gave up 1 base and J gave up 10 bases, with 11 bases separating them. Germline loops: CDR1 LGHNA, CDR2 YNFKEQ. Here the CDR3 reads CASSQAERGPQHF. The CDR3 bases are TGTGCCAGCAGCCAAGCGGAAAGAGGTCCCCAGCATTTT.

This chain uses TRBV24-1 with TRBJ2-3; TRBD1 matches 7 bases. The length of the CDR3 is 16 residues. The trim removed 5 bases at V and 3 bases at J, leaving 10 bases unmatched. Germline V gives CDR1 KGHDR, CDR2 SFDVKD. CDR3 sequence: CATSGDSRHNTDTQYF. The CDR3 DNA reads TGTGCCACCAGTGGGGACAGCCGACACAATACAGATACGCAGTATTTT.

In regard to this clone: Other nucleotide sequences in the sample specify the same CDR3. The rearrangement links TRBV5-1 to TRBJ2-7, with 8 positions matching TRBD2. The CDR3 length is 15 residues. V dropped 4 bases and J dropped 0; count of bases not matched to a gene: 6. In germline, CDR1 is SGHRS, CDR2 YFSETQ. The CDR3 sequence is CASSPLAGSSYEQYF. The CDR3 bases are TGCGCCAGCAGCCCCTTAGCGGGGAGCTCCTACGAGCAGTACTTC.